What follows are 4 T cell receptor beta chains derived from one specimen sequenced in a study of T cell responses to AZD1222 COVID-19 vaccine. Assay used: immunoSEQ multiplex PCR; TCRdb lists only in-frame clones, some missing. This repertoire shows fewer than 150,000 clones, about 93% found once; its top ten account for approximately 0.85%. The sequencing here drew on peripheral blood, taken on day 0 of AZD1222 vaccination. Every receptor here comes from an adult in good health.

In its sample, this clone was seen once. The chain links TRBV5-1 to TRBJ2-3; D possibly uses TRBD1 or TRBD2 (6 bases each). With 4 bases removed from V and 1 base from J, the gap between germline ends came to 13 bases. Germline CDR1 reads SGHRS; CDR2 reads YFSETQ. The CDR3 loop spans 15 amino acids. CDR3 DNA: TGCGCCAGCAGCGGAGGGGGGCTGGGCACAGATACGCAGTATTTT. Translating it yields CASSGGGLGTDTQYF. The whole variable domain, remainder taken from reference TRBV5-1 and TRBJ2-3, is KAGVTQTPRYLIKTRGQQVTLSCSPISGHRSVSWYQQTPGQGLQFLFEYFSETQRNKGNFPGRFSGRQFSNSRSEMNVSTLELGDSALYLCASSGGGLGTDTQYFGPGTRLTVL.

CDR3 residues: CASSLGLSSGINYGYTF. CDR3 in DNA: TGTGCCAGCAGCTTGGGTCTATCTTCAGGAATCAACTATGGCTACACCTTC. This chain connects TRBV5-8 to TRBJ1-2; D gene uncertain. Trimming shortened V by 0 bases and J by 2 bases, and 17 bases separated the two germline ends. Germline CDR1 and CDR2: SGHTS and YDEGEE. The CDR3 is 17 amino acids.

The gene calls are TRBV7-3 and TRBJ1-5; D gene ambiguous. The CDR3 has 15 residues. Germline-derived CDR1 and CDR2 are SGHTA and FQGTGA. Between the trimmed V and J ends, which lost 5 bases and 2 bases, there was a span of 13 bases. This chain's CDR3 is CASSPRADGNQPQHF. CDR3 sequence (DNA): TGTGCCAGCAGCCCGCGCGCGGACGGCAATCAGCCCCAGCATTTT.

The chain carries TRBV24-1 and TRBJ2-3, with 8 bases lining up with TRBD2. CDR3 length: 16 amino acids. The V gene end was trimmed by 3 bases and the J gene end by 5 bases; junction bases not matched to a gene: 9. Germline CDR1 KGHDR, CDR2 SFDVKD. CDR3 sequence (DNA): TGTGCCACCAGTGATCCGGCCGGGGGGGCAAAAGATACGCAGTATTTT. Amino acids: CATSDPAGGAKDTQYF.